The 15 T cell receptor beta chains in this list originate from one sample, sequenced in a study of blood T cell repertoires in COVID-19. The repertoire was sequenced with immunoSEQ multiplex PCR; TCRdb's copy has only in-frame clones and lacks some. Of about 150,000 clones in the sample, about 89% were seen once. The sequenced material came from peripheral blood. Receptor source: a man in his sixties with active or convalescent COVID-19.

The chain joins TRBV4-2 to TRBJ2-7; TRBD1 is a possible D gene (6 bases). V was cut by 0 bases and J by 0 bases, with 9 bases left in between. The CDR3 consists of 15 residues. Germline V lookup: CDR1 LGHNA, CDR2 YNFKEQ. The CDR3 spells CASSQERTASYEQYF. DNA of the CDR3: TGTGCCAGCAGCCAAGAACGGACAGCCTCCTACGAGCAGTACTTC.

CDR3 protein: CASSVAGTGYHEQYF. The CDR3, as DNA: TGTGCCAGCAGCGTGGCAGGGACAGGGTACCACGAGCAGTACTTC. The V and J genes are TRBV5-6 and TRBJ2-7; the match to TRBD1 covers 9 bases. J was trimmed by 5 bases and V by 4 bases; bases with no gene match: 10. CDR1 is SGHDT and CDR2 is YYEEEE in the germline V gene. The CDR3 covers 15 residues.

The chain has TRBV28 and TRBJ1-1; 10 bases fit TRBD1. V was pared by 6 bases and J by 1 base, with 8 bases of the junction left unmatched. The CDR3 contains 16 residues. The V gene's germline CDR1 is MDHEN and CDR2 SYDVKM. Here the CDR3 reads CASSGQGESRNTEAFF. CDR3 DNA: TGTGCCAGCAGCGGACAGGGGGAGAGTAGGAACACTGAAGCTTTCTTT.

This rearrangement joins TRBV6-6 to TRBJ2-2; D is uncertain. The CDR3 length is 12 residues. The V end was cut by 2 bases, the J end by 5 bases, with 3 bases between. Germline CDR1 is MNHNY and CDR2 is SVGAGI (reference sequence). The CDR3 spells CASSYPTGELFF. CDR3 in DNA: TGTGCCAGCAGTTACCCAACCGGGGAGCTGTTTTTT.

This clone has a single count. J is TRBJ2-7 and V is TRBV5-5; TRBD2 aligns across 8 bases. Germline assignment: CDR1 SGHKS and CDR2 YYEKEE (reference sequence). The CDR3 consists of 11 residues. V dropped 0 bases and J dropped 11; count of bases not matched to a gene: 1. The CDR3: CASSLEREKYF. The CDR3 DNA reads TGTGCCAGCAGCTTGGAGCGGGAGAAGTACTTC.

This sequence joins TRBV5-1 and TRBJ1-6; tentative D call: TRBD1 (5 bases). The V gene's germline CDR1 is SGHRS and CDR2 YFSETQ. V was shortened by 2 bases and J by 7 bases, with 10 bases between the two germline ends. CDR3 length: 14 amino acids. The CDR3 loop is CASSLQETNSPLHF. The CDR3 coding sequence is TGCGCCAGCAGCTTACAGGAGACCAATTCACCCCTCCACTTT.

The chain joins TRBV13 to TRBJ2-1; 13 nucleotides align to TRBD2. This CDR3 is 17 amino acids long. The ends lost 1 base at V and 3 bases at J; junction bases unmatched: 3. From germline, CDR1 is PRHDT and CDR2 FYEKMQ (reference sequence). The CDR3 reads CASSLARTSGSYNEQFF. The CDR3 DNA sequence: TGTGCCAGCAGCTTAGCCCGGACTAGCGGGAGCTACAATGAGCAGTTCTTC.

The chain is built from TRBV21-1 and TRBJ2-1; the D call of TRBD2 is as the table states it, not checked on the DNA. TRBV21-1 has pseudogene status. The CDR3 is 19 residues long. The CDR3 here is CASSNVWGVAGAFTNEQFF. The CDR3 DNA reads TGTGCCAGCAGCAACGTATGGGGCGTTGCGGGGGCATTTACCAATGAGCAGTTCTTC.

The J gene is TRBJ1-5, the V gene TRBV4-1, with 7 bases matching TRBD1. The CDR3 covers 15 residues. Germline V gives CDR1 MGHRA, CDR2 YSYEKL. J lost 9 bases, V lost 2 bases, and 10 bases had no gene match. The CDR3 DNA reads as TGCGCCAGCAGCCAACCAGGACAGGACTTTCTGCCCCAGCATTTT. Protein: CASSQPGQDFLPQHF.

This chain joins TRBV18 and TRBJ1-5; no clear D gene. Germline V gene sequence: CDR1 KGHSH, CDR2 LQKENI. This CDR3 is built from 16 residues. V was pared by 3 bases and J by 8 bases, with 20 bases between. CDR3 coding DNA: TGTGCCAGCTCACCGACGGGGTTGGGTAGGGAAAAGCCCCAGCATTTT. Protein sequence: CASSPTGLGREKPQHF.

The DNA for the CDR3 is TGTGCCAGCAGTTTGGGGGGGTCTGGAAACACCATATATTTT. The encoded protein is CASSLGGSGNTIYF. The chain uses TRBV6-1 and TRBJ1-3; possibly TRBD1 for D (5 bases). V shed 5 bases and J shed 1 base, with 9 bases lying between them. The CDR3 runs to 14 residues. Germline V gene lookup returns CDR1 MNHNS and CDR2 SASEGT.

This chain connects TRBV5-6 to TRBJ2-7, with 7 bases aligning to TRBD2. Germline values: CDR1 SGHDT, CDR2 YYEEEE. V shed 1 base and J 6 bases; nucleotides not matched to a gene: 7. The CDR3 is made up of 14 amino acids. CDR3 DNA: TGTGCCAGCAGCTTGATATTAGCGGGTGGCGAGCAGTACTTC. It translates to CASSLILAGGEQYF. Variable domain in full (rest from reference TRBV5-6 and TRBJ2-7): DAGVTQSPTHLIKTRGQQVTLRCSPKSGHDTVSWYQQALGQGPQFIFQYYEEEERQRGNFPDRFSGHQFPNYSSELNVNALLLGDSALYLCASSLILAGGEQYFGPGTRLTVT.

The DNA for the CDR3 is TGTGCCAGCAGCCACAGAAAAGACACCACCTACGAGCAGTACTTC. Translating it yields CASSHRKDTTYEQYF. The chain has TRBV28 and TRBJ2-7, with D unclear. V was pared by 6 bases and J by 2 bases, with 17 bases between. The germline CDR1 and CDR2 sequences are MDHEN and SYDVKM. The CDR3 is 15 amino acids.

The V call is TRBV18, the J call TRBJ1-5, with 9 bases aligning to TRBD1. Germline-derived CDR1 and CDR2 are KGHSH and LQKENI. The CDR3 runs to 14 residues. V lost 4 bases to trimming and J lost 7 bases; unmatched junction nucleotides: 5. DNA of the CDR3: TGTGCCAGCTCACAACAGGGGGCTGGACAGCCCCAGCATTTT. It translates to CASSQQGAGQPQHF.

The V call is TRBV19, the J call TRBJ2-3; 7 bases align to TRBD1. V was clipped by 9 bases and J by 1 base; unmatched bases: 10. The CDR3 sequence is 15 residues long. Germline CDR1 and CDR2: LNHDA and SQIVND (reference sequence). The chain's CDR3 is CARPHRGEGTDTQYF. The CDR3 DNA sequence: TGTGCCAGACCCCACAGGGGCGAGGGCACAGATACGCAGTATTTT.